This T cell receptor beta chain originates from a study of regulatory T cells in long-lasting Graves disease. For TCR beta, libraries came from iRepertoire HTBI primers and Arm-PCR of CDR3 regions. TCRdb reprocessed the multiplex PCR reads via MiXCR and lists one record per CDR3 protein. In the table there are around 400,000 distinct CDR3 sequences, around 16% of which are singletons. Time point of the sample: newly diagnosed GD, antithyroid drugs for less than 3 months. RNA isolated from PBMCs was used to make the TCR library. The CDR3 is 14 residues long. The ends were cut back, 7 bases at V and 11 bases at J, with 23 bases in the middle. Germline V lookup: CDR1 MNHNS, CDR2 SASEGT. This clonotype was seen many times.

Sequences were derived from peripheral blood mononuclear cells (PBMCs), sampled at new diagnosis, from a patient treated with antithyroid drugs. J is TRBJ1-1 and V is TRBV6-1; perhaps TRBD1 as D (5 bases). This sequence was found in a female donor with Graves disease. In nucleotides, the CDR3 is TGTGCCAGCACTCAAGTACAGGCGAGCGCGGGTGCTTTCTTT. It codes for CASTQVQASAGAFF.